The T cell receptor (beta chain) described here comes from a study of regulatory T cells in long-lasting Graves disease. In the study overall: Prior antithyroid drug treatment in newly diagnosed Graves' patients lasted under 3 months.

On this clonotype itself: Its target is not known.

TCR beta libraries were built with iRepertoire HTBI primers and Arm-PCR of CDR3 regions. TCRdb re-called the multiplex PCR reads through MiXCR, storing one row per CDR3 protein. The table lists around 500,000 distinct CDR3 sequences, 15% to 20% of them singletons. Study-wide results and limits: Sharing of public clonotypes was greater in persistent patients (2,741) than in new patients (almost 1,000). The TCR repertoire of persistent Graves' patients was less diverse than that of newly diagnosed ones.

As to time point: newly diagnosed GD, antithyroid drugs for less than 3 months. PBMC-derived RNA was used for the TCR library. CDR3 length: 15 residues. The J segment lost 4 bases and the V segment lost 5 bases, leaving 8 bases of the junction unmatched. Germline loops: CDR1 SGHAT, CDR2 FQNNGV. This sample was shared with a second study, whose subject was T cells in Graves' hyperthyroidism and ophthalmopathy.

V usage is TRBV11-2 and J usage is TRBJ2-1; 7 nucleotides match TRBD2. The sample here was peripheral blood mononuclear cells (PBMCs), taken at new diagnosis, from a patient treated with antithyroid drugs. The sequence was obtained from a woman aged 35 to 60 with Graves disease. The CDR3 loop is CASSLPSGGYNEQFF. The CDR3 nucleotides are TGTGCCAGCAGCCTCCCTAGCGGAGGATACAATGAGCAGTTCTTC. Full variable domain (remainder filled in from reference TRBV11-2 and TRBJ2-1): EAGVAQSPRYKIIEKRQSVAFWCNPISGHATLYWYQQILGQGPKLLIQFQNNGVVDDSQLPKDRFSAERLKGVDSTLKIQPAKLEDSAVYLCASSLPSGGYNEQFFGPGTRLTVL.